Below, one T cell receptor beta chain is given with its context. This clonotype was counted at least ten times. It lacks a known antigen. Base-call qualities are not available, and no considerably larger clone is one nucleotide away. The CDR3 contains 12 residues, cysteine and phenylalanine counted. Solely the CDR3 DNA is kept, with 36 bases framed from the first base. V is pared back by 4 bases and J by 2 bases, with 8 bases lying between the germline termini. The germline V gene (reference sequence) supplies CDR1 DFQATT and CDR2 SNEGSKA. The sample was run on an Illumina MiSeq. TCRdb itself trimmed the public reads at Q25 with fastp, ran MiXCR and retained productive beta chains. Identical CDR3 proteins give one entry, which carries the most common genes and DNA. The sample contains under 75,000 distinct CDR3 sequences, under 25% of them found a single time. The top ten clonotypes cover 7% to 10% of the sample.

The data belong to a study of type 1 regulatory T cells (dated by TCRdb to the early 2020s). Study-wide context: An in vitro protocol by which a Tr1-enriched, alloantigen-specific CD4 T cell product named T-allo10 was generated was characterized in the study. T-allo10 was under clinical evaluation in patients with hematological malignancies receiving allogeneic hematopoietic stem cell transplantation. Results and caveats for the whole study, not just this receptor: Compared with non-Tr1 cells, Tr1 cells had a narrower TCR repertoire, and the study took this difference to reflect clonal expansion driven by alloantigen.

The receptor was derived from a human donor in good health. Source material: cultured type 1 regulatory T (Tr1) cells, either the whole culture or a sorted fraction (not recorded which). According to the study, the label for this sample's cell subset or site signals: type 1 regulatory T cells sorted from the T-allo10 product. Rearrangement joined TRBV20-1 to TRBJ2-5; the D gene identity is not certain. The DNA reads TGCAGTGCTACCGGTCGACAAGAGACCCAGTACTTC. This encodes CSATGRQETQYF.